Each of the 16 T cell receptor beta chains below was sequenced from the same sample in a study of T cell responses to AZD1222 COVID-19 vaccine. The table came from immunoSEQ multiplex PCR; TCRdb's copy has only in-frame clones and leaves some out. The sample holds 65,000 to 90,000 clones; approximately 89% are singletons and the top ten take roughly 20%. Here the sequenced sample was peripheral blood, taken on day 0 of AZD1222 vaccination. All receptors come from an adult in good health.

The V gene is TRBV29-1, the J gene TRBJ1-4; tentative D call: TRBD1 (6 bases). V was cut by 3 bases and J by 8 bases, with 16 bases left in between. Germline-derived CDR1 and CDR2 are SQVTM and ANQGSEA. This CDR3 contains 14 residues. CDR3 sequence: CSVDGGGRGEKLFF. For the CDR3, the DNA is TGCAGCGTTGACGGTGGGGGGCGAGGGGAAAAACTGTTTTTT. Based on the CDR3 plus reference TRBV29-1 and TRBJ1-4, the full variable domain is SAVISQKPSRDICQRGTSLTIQCQVDSQVTMMFWYRQQPGQSLTLIATANQGSEATYESGFVIDKFPISRPNLTFSTLTVSNMSPEDSSIYLCSVDGGGRGEKLFFGSGTQLSVL.

The chain couples TRBV3-1 (or the pseudogene TRBV3-2) to TRBJ1-2; D gene unclear. There are 13 residues in the CDR3. Germline V gene sequence: CDR1 LGHDT, CDR2 YNNKEL (reference sequence). With 0 bases removed from V and 2 bases from J, the gap between germline ends came to 4 bases. The CDR3 is CASSQEGNYGYTF. The DNA for the CDR3 is TGTGCCAGCAGCCAAGAGGGGAACTATGGCTACACCTTC.

The chain links TRBV4-1 to TRBJ1-2, with D perhaps matching TRBD1 (6 bases). CDR1 is MGHRA, CDR2 YSYEKL, per germline. The CDR3 loop spans 15 amino acids. The ends were cut back, 10 bases at V and 4 bases at J, with 22 bases in the middle. The CDR3 spells CAIRGPTGPFYGYTF. Here the CDR3 DNA reads TGCGCCATTCGAGGCCCGACAGGTCCTTTCTATGGCTACACCTTC.

This clone was picked up many times. The rearrangement uses TRBV3-1 (or the pseudogene TRBV3-2) and TRBJ2-3; D may match TRBD1 or TRBD2 (5 bases each). Germline loops: CDR1 LGHDT, CDR2 YNNKEL (reference sequence). CDR3 length equals 11 residues. The V and J ends lost 4 bases and 6 bases respectively, with 5 bases between them. DNA of the CDR3: TGTGCCAGCAGCCGGGGGGATACGCAGTATTTT. Protein: CASSRGDTQYF.

The V call is TRBV25-1, the J call TRBJ2-7; 8 bases map to TRBD1. This CDR3 contains 14 residues. Germline V gene data show CDR1 as MGHDK and CDR2 as SYGVNS. J lost 4 bases, V lost 2 bases, and 4 bases had no gene match. The CDR3 loop reads CASSETGGLYEQYF. The CDR3 DNA is TGTGCCAGCAGTGAAACAGGGGGTTTATACGAGCAGTACTTC.

This clone was detected a few times. V is TRBV19 and J is TRBJ2-1; possibly TRBD2 for D (6 bases). The V gene's germline CDR1 is LNHDA and CDR2 SQIVND (reference sequence). Trimming pared 4 bases from V and 8 bases from J, leaving 21 bases between. This CDR3 comprises 16 residues. The CDR3 region is CASSKSRLVWSHEQFF. The CDR3 nucleotides read TGTGCCAGTAGTAAGAGTCGACTAGTTTGGTCCCATGAGCAGTTCTTC.

The chain uses TRBV2 and TRBJ2-7, with a possible D match to TRBD1 (6 bases). CDR3 length: 12 amino acids. Germline loops: CDR1 SNHLY, CDR2 FYNNEI. Trimming took off 7 bases at V and 0 bases at J, with 7 bases between the two ends. The CDR3 region is CASNRASYEQYF. DNA of the CDR3: TGTGCCAGCAACAGGGCCTCCTACGAGCAGTACTTC.

V is TRBV6-6 and J is TRBJ1-2; weak D call: TRBD1 (5 bases). This CDR3 has 13 residues. The germline CDR1 and CDR2 sequences are MNHNY and SVGAGI (reference sequence). Trimming cost V 6 bases and J 2 bases, with 10 bases left between them. The CDR3 loop is CASSDRQNYGYTF. The CDR3 DNA follows: TGTGCCAGCAGCGACCGACAGAACTATGGCTACACCTTC.

This clone was seen only once. The chain is built from TRBV5-1 and TRBJ2-7; 10 bases are a match to TRBD2. This CDR3 is 15 amino acids long. Germline trimming cut 0 bases from V and 7 bases from J; bases unmatched to any gene: 7. Germline lookup yields CDR1 SGHRS and CDR2 YFSETQ. The CDR3 region has the DNA TGCGCCAGCAGCTTGGAGCTAGCGGGAGTGGGAGAGCAGTACTTC. It codes for CASSLELAGVGEQYF.

The chain links TRBV18 to TRBJ2-3; D unclear. The germline V and J ends were trimmed by 2 bases and 5 bases, with 20 bases remaining between them. The CDR3 is 17 residues long. The germline gives CDR1 KGHSH, CDR2 LQKENI. The CDR3 bases are TGTGCCAGCTCACCATCCTTCGAGGAAGGGCGTGGAGATACGCAGTATTTT. Translation gives CASSPSFEEGRGDTQYF.

The CDR3 is CAWKGTGNTIYF. The CDR3 bases are TGTGCCTGGAAGGGCACCGGAAACACCATATATTTT. The chain employs TRBV30 and TRBJ1-3; the D is unclear. Germline-derived CDR1 and CDR2 are GTSNPN and SVGIG (reference sequence). The ends were cut back, 4 bases at V and 4 bases at J, with 8 bases in the middle. CDR3 length equals 12 residues.

The J gene is TRBJ2-3, the V gene TRBV6-4; D gene uncertain. The V end was cut by 0 bases, the J end by 6 bases, with 7 bases between. Germline-derived CDR1 and CDR2 are MRHNA and SNTAGT. The CDR3 totals 13 residues. CDR3 DNA sequence: TGTGCCAGCAGTGACTCTCGTAGGGATACGCAGTATTTT. Translating gives CASSDSRRDTQYF.

This clone came up once. V is TRBV6-2 or TRBV6-3 and J is TRBJ2-2; 7 bases match TRBD2. Germline lookup yields CDR1 MNHEY and CDR2 SVGEGT. J lost 1 base, V lost 3 bases, and 8 bases had no gene match. This CDR3 spans 17 amino acids. The CDR3 DNA follows: TGTGCCAGCAGTTATTCATTTGCTAGCGGGAACACCGGGGAGCTGTTTTTT. Encoded protein: CASSYSFASGNTGELFF.

The rearrangement uses TRBV5-4 and TRBJ2-1; 9 bases agree with TRBD1. Per germline, CDR1 SGHNT and CDR2 YYREEE (reference sequence). The CDR3 spans 15 residues. V was pared by 2 bases and J by 4 bases, with 4 bases of the junction left unmatched. The CDR3 region has the DNA TGTGCCAGCAGCTTTCGGGACAGGGTGTACAATGAGCAGTTCTTC. Protein: CASSFRDRVYNEQFF.

The rearrangement links TRBV9 to TRBJ1-2, with TRBD1 as a possible D gene (5 bases). The CDR3 loop spans 13 amino acids. V was shortened by 4 bases and J by 5 bases, with 12 bases between the two germline ends. Germline V lookup: CDR1 SGDLS, CDR2 YYNGEE. This CDR3 reads CASSSGQLYGYTF. The CDR3 nucleotides are TGTGCCAGCAGCTCGGGGCAGCTATATGGCTACACCTTC.

This chain joins TRBV30 and TRBJ1-2; D is ambiguous. Trimming cost V 2 bases and J 7 bases, with 11 bases left between them. Germline loops: CDR1 GTSNPN, CDR2 SVGIG (reference sequence). The CDR3 spans 12 residues. CDR3 DNA sequence: TGTGCCTGGAGTTCTTCCGTGGGTGGCTACACCTTC. Encoded protein: CAWSSSVGGYTF.